This T cell receptor (beta chain) was sequenced in a study of control samples from healthy donors and cancer patients. Clones were sequenced by immunoSEQ multiplex PCR, and TCRdb holds only the in-frame ones, with some missing. Of some 410,000 clones listed, about nine tenths are singletons. The CDR3 is made up of 16 amino acids. CDR1 and CDR2 (germline): MNHNS, SASEGT. J gave up 8 bases and V 4 bases, and 8 bases lay outside the gene matches. This TCR was sampled from a man in his forties or fifties with head and neck cancer. Sequences were obtained from PBMCs. The rearrangement uses TRBV6-1 and TRBJ2-1; 13 positions match TRBD2. The CDR3 protein is CASSGRLAGGRDEQFF. Here the CDR3 DNA reads TGTGCCAGCAGTGGACGACTAGCGGGAGGCCGGGATGAGCAGTTCTTC.